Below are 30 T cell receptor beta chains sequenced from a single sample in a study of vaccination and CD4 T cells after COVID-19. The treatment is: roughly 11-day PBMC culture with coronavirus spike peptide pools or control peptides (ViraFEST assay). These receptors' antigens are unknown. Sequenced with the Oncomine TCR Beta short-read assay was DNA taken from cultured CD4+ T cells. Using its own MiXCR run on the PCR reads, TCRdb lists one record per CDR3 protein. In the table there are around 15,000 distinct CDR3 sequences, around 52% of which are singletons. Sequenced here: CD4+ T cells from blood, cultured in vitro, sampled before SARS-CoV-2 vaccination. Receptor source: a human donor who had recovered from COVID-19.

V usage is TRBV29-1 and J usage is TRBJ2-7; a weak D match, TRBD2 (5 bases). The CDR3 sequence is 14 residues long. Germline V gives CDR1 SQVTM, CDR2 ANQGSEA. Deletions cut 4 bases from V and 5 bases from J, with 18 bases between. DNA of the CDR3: TGCAGCGTTGCTCTTGGCCAGGACTTCAACGAGCAGTACTTC. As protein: CSVALGQDFNEQYF.

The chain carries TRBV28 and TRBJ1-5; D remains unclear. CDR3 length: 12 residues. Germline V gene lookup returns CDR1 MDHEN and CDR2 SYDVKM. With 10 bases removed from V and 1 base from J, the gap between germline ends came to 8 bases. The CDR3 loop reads CAIGQSNQPQHF. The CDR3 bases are TGTGCCATCGGCCAGAGCAATCAGCCCCAGCATTTT.

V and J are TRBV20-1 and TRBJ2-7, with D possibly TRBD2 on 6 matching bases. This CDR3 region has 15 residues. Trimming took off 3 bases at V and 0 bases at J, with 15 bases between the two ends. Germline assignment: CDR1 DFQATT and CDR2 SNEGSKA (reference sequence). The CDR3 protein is CSASYVTTSSYEQYF. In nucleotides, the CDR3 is TGCAGTGCTAGTTATGTGACGACTAGCTCCTACGAGCAGTACTTC.

The DNA for the CDR3 is TGTGCCATCAGGGGACCGACGAACACTGAAGCTTTCTTT. Translating it yields CAIRGPTNTEAFF. The chain recombines TRBV10-3 with TRBJ1-1; maybe TRBD1 (5 bases). Trimming removed 6 bases from V and 1 base from J, with 9 bases in between. Looked up from germline, CDR1 is ENHRY and CDR2 is SYGVKD. This CDR3 region has 13 residues.

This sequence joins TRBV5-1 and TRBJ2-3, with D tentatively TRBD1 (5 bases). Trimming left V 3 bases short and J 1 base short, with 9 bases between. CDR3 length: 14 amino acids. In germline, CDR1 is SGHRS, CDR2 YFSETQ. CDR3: CASSSGQGTDTQYF. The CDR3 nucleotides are TGCGCCAGCAGCTCAGGGCAGGGCACAGATACGCAGTATTTT.

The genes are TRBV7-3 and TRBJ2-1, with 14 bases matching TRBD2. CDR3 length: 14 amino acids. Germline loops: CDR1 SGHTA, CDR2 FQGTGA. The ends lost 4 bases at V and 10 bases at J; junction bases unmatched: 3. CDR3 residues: CASSSTSGGAEQFF. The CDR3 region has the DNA TGTGCCAGCAGCTCGACTAGCGGGGGGGCAGAGCAGTTCTTC.

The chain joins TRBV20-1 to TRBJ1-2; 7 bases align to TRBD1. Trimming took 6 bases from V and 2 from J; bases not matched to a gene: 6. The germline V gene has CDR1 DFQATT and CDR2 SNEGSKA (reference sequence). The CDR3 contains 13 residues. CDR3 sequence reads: CSATTGNNYGYTF. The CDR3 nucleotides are TGCAGTGCCACGACAGGGAACAACTATGGCTACACCTTC.

The CDR3 is CSAVSDLPYEQYF. CDR3 nucleotide sequence: TGCAGTGCTGTTAGCGACCTCCCCTACGAGCAGTACTTC. This chain uses TRBV20-1 with TRBJ2-7; possible D gene TRBD2, 5 bases. The CDR3 spans 13 residues. Between the trimmed V and J ends, which lost 5 bases and 2 bases, there was a span of 13 bases. Germline V gives CDR1 DFQATT, CDR2 SNEGSKA (reference sequence).

The CDR3 reads CATSDRQDPSTDTQYF. In DNA, the CDR3 is TGTGCCACCAGTGACCGACAGGATCCCAGCACAGATACGCAGTATTTT. V is TRBV24-1 and J is TRBJ2-3; D is possibly TRBD1 (6 bases). CDR1 KGHDR and CDR2 SFDVKD come from the germline V gene. This CDR3 comprises 16 residues. V was trimmed by 4 bases and J by 0 bases, leaving 13 bases between them.

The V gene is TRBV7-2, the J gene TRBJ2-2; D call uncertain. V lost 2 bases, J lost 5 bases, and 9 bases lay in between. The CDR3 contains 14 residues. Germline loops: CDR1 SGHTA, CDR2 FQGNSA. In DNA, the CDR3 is TGTGCCAGCAGCTTAAAGGCAGGAACCGGGGAGCTGTTTTTT. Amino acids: CASSLKAGTGELFF.

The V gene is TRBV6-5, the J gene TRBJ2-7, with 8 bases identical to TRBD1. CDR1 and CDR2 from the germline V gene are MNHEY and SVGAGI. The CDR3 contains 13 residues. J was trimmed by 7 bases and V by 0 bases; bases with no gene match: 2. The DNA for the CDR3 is TGTGCCAGCAGTTACTCAACAGGGGGGGAGCAGTACTTC. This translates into CASSYSTGGEQYF.

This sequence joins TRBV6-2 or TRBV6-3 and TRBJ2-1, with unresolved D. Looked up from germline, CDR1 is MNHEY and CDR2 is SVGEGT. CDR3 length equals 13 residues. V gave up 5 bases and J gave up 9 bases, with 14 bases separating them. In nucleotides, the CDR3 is TGTGCCAGCAGTCTCAAACCTCAGCTTGAGCAGTTCTTC. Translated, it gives CASSLKPQLEQFF.

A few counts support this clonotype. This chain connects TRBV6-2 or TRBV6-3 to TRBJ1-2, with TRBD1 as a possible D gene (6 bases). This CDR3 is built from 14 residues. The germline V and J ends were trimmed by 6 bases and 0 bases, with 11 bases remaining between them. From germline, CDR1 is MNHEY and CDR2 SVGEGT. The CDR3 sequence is CASRTRGPNYGYTF. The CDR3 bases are TGTGCCAGCAGGACCAGGGGACCTAACTATGGCTACACCTTC.

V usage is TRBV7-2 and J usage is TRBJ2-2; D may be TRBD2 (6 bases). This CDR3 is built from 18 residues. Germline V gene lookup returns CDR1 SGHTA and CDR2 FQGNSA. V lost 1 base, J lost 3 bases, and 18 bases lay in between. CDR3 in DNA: TGTGCCAGCAGCTTAGGGGGAGGTAGATCTCCCCACACCGGGGAGCTGTTTTTT. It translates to CASSLGGGRSPHTGELFF.

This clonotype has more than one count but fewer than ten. The CDR3 sequence: CASCGDNTEAFF. The CDR3 DNA is TGTGCCAGCTGCGGGGACAACACTGAAGCTTTCTTT. V and J are TRBV6-1 and TRBJ1-1; possibly TRBD1 for D (5 bases). The CDR3 loop spans 12 amino acids. V gave up 8 bases and J gave up 2 bases, with 9 bases separating them. Germline V gene data show CDR1 as MNHNS and CDR2 as SASEGT.

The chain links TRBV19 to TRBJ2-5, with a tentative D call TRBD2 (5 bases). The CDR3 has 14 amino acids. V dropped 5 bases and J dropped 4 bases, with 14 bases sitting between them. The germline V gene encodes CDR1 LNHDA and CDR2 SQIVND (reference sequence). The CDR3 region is CASSLLGIAETQYF. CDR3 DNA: TGTGCCAGTAGTTTACTAGGAATCGCAGAGACCCAGTACTTC.

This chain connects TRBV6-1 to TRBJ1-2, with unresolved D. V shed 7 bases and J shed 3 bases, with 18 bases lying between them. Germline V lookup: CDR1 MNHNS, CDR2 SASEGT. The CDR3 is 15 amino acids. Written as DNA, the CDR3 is TGTGCCAGCACCCGACGCTCAGGTGCCGACTATGGCTACACCTTC. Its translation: CASTRRSGADYGYTF.

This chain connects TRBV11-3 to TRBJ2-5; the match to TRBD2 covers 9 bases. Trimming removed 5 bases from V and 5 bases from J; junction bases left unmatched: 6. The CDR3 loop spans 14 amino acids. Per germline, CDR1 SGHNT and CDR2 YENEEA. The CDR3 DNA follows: TGTGCCAGCAGCGGGACTAGCAATTGGGAGACCCAGTACTTC. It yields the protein CASSGTSNWETQYF.

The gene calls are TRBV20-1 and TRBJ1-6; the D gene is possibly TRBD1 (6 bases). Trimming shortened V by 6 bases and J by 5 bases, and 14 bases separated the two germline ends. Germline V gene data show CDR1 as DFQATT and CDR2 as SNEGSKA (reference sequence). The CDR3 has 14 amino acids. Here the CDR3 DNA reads TGCAGTGCCAGGTTCGGGGGCCATAATTCACCCCTCCACTTT. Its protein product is CSARFGGHNSPLHF.

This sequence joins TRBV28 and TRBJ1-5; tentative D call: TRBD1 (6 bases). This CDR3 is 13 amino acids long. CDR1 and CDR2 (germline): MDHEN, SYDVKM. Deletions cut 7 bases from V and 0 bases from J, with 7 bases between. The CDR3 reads CASKGGSNQPQHF. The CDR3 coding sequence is TGTGCCAGCAAAGGGGGTAGCAATCAGCCCCAGCATTTT.

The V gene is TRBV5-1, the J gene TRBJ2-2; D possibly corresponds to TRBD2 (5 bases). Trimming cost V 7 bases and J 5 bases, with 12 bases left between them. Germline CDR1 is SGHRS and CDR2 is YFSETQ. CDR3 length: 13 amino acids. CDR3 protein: CASYTPGTGELFF. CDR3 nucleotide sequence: TGCGCCAGCTATACCCCGGGAACCGGGGAGCTGTTTTTT.

CDR3: CSAPARALQQETQYF. The CDR3 nucleotides are TGCAGTGCTCCAGCCCGAGCGTTACAACAAGAGACCCAGTACTTC. J is TRBJ2-5 and V is TRBV20-1; D unresolved. V lost 5 bases and J lost 2, with 18 bases in between. The germline V gene has CDR1 DFQATT and CDR2 SNEGSKA (reference sequence). The CDR3 consists of 15 residues.

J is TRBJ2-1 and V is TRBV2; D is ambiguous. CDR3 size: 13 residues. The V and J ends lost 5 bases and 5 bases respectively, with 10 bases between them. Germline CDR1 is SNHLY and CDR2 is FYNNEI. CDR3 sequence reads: CASSYISNNEQFF. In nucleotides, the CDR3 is TGTGCCAGCAGTTATATCAGCAACAATGAGCAGTTCTTC.

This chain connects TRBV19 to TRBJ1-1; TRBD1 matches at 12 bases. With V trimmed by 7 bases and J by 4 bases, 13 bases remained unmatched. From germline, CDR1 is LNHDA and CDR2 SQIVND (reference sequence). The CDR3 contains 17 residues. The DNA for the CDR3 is TGTGCCAGTAAGCCGACCGGGACAGGGGGCCGGGGCACTGAAGCTTTCTTT. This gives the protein CASKPTGTGGRGTEAFF.

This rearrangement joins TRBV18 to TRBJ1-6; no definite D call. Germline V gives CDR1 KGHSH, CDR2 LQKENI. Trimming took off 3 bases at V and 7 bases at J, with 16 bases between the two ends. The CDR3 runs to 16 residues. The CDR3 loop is CASSPTDAGGNSPLHF. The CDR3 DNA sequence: TGTGCCAGCTCACCGACGGACGCCGGTGGGAATTCACCCCTCCACTTT.

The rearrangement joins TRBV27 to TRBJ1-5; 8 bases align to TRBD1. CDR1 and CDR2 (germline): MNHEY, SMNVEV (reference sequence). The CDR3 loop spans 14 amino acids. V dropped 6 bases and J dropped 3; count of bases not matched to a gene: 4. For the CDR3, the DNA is TGTGCCAGCAGCCTGACAGGGGACAATCAGCCCCAGCATTTT. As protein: CASSLTGDNQPQHF.

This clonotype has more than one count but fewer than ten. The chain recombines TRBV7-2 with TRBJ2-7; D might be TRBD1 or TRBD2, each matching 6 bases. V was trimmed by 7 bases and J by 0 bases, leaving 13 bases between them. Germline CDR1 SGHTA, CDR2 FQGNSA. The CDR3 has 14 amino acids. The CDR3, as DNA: TGTGCCAGCAACACGGGGGCAAGCTCCTACGAGCAGTACTTC. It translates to CASNTGASSYEQYF.

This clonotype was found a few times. For the CDR3, the DNA is TGTGCCAGCAGTTCATCAACGACAGGGAGGACTGAAGCTTTCTTT. Protein product: CASSSSTTGRTEAFF. The chain recombines TRBV27 with TRBJ1-1; 7 positions match TRBD1. The CDR3 loop spans 15 amino acids. The germline CDR1 and CDR2 sequences are MNHEY and SMNVEV (reference sequence). V was pared by 4 bases and J by 5 bases, with 10 bases of the junction left unmatched.

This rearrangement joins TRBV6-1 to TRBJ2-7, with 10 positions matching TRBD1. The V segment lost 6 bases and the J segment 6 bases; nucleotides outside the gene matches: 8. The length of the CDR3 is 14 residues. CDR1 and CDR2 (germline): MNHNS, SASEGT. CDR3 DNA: TGTGCCAGCAGAGCCGACAGGGGGCTCAGCGAGCAGTACTTC. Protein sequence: CASRADRGLSEQYF.

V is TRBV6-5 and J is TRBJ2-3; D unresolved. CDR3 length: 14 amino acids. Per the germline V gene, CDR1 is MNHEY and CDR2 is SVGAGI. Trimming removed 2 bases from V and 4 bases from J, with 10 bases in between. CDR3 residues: CASSYRAPSDTQYF. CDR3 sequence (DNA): TGTGCCAGCAGTTACCGGGCCCCCTCAGATACGCAGTATTTT.